This is a list of T cell receptor beta chains from one sample in a study of cytomegalovirus exposure and HLA in healthy donors. Clones were read by immunoSEQ multiplex PCR, and TCRdb kept only the in-frame ones, dropping some. The table lists about 130,000 clones, about 76% of them singletons. Sequencing used PBMCs. The receptors stem from a man between 18 and 29 years old in good health and CMV-seronegative. The CDR3 runs from the conserved cysteine through the conserved F or W. Fields, in order: V gene, clone size, CDR3 protein. The listing skips clone size in some rows; elsewhere it reads once, few, many or a size class.

>TRBV4-3|-
CASSHGTGTLTEAFF
>TRBV10-1|few
CASSDSGGRSPLHF
>TRBV6-6|-
CASTRSYQETQYF
>TRBV7-9|-
CASSFQGRGSYEQYF
>TRBV7-2|-
CASSLLIFIPPYNEQFF
>TRBV27|once
CASSATGSMNTEAFF
>TRBV30|-
CAWTGGSNQPQHF
>TRBV28|-
CAAEGASYGYTF
>TRBV7-6|-
CASSAQLLGESTDTQYF
>TRBV7-9|-
CASSPNSNQPQHF
>TRBV5-6|-
CASSLRGQGVSSYEQYF
>TRBV13|-
CASSSRRGKTYGYTF
>TRBV27|-
CASSPRGTEAFF
>TRBV5-4|few
CASSSTGELFF
>TRBV9|once
CASSVGGGGMRNTEAFF
>TRBV7-2|-
CASSSDSVSPLHF
>TRBV27|-
CASSSVNYEQYF
>TRBV28|-
CASITIRGGGTYNEQFF
>TRBV5-5|-
CASSFGQSATGELFF
>TRBV13|-
CASSARRRGLSTDTQYF
>TRBV9|once
CASSVGVGLMETQYF
>TRBV6-1|-
CASSGRERLMNTEAFF
>TRBV19|-
CASSDYRARNTEAFF
>TRBV13|few
CASSLYVRLAGKSRYNEQFF
>TRBV5-1|-
CASSLRRQAAGDEQYF
>TRBV7-9|-
CASSRQGLNEKLFF
>TRBV7-7|-
CASSFGPGPQETQYF
>TRBV4-1|-
CASSPVPGQEWDTEAFF
>TRBV30|few
CALQRGAGNTIYF
>TRBV18|-
CASSPVNYEKLFF
>TRBV30|-
CAWASSGNTIYF
>TRBV7-2|-
CASSLLGGTGGRTEAFF
>TRBV11-1|-
CASRPSGGKTETQYF
>TRBV2|-
CASSEFLARTDTQYF
>TRBV7-2|-
CASSLGGTQYF
>TRBV7-8|-
CASSFELKETQYF
>TRBV30|-
CAWREPDRGLSEQYF
>TRBV5-6|-
CASSLEGEQFF
>TRBV5-1|-
CASSKVRGSDTQYF
>TRBV5-6|-
CASSALGLAGATYEQYF
>TRBV7-7|once
CASSPTLGLETQYF
>TRBV6-5|few
CASSYMGTAAGTEAFF
>TRBV19|few
CASGSRAGSNQPQHF
>TRBV19|-
CASSRTHRVGEQFF
>TRBV28|-
CATLDGANYGYTF
>TRBV29-1|-
CSVLSPLEQYF
>TRBV29-1|-
CSVQGHEQYF
>TRBV18|-
CASSPAGGNTEAFF
>TRBV19|-
CASSPTVSSPQHF
>TRBV7-2|-
CASSPGRGLLTYEQYF
>TRBV10-1|few
CASSEYGIPGHRYNSGNTIYF
>TRBV2|-
CASSEVVGGRGGKTGELFF
>TRBV27|few
CASSYGGARTDTQYF
>TRBV18|-
CASSPNLEETQYF
>TRBV9|-
CASSDRGNQPQHF
>TRBV20-1|-
CSARRQEAFF
>TRBV7-2|-
CASSLKQGTGELFF
>TRBV7-2|-
CASSLALKADSGTDTQYF
>TRBV7-7|-
CASSLGGPTYNEQFF